This T cell receptor beta chain appears in the sequencing data of a study of T cell repertoires in aging, cancer and after chemotherapy. About the research overall: Donor ages fell into six groups from 30 or younger up to 70 or older. Pre- and post-chemotherapy samples were paired from glioblastoma patients treated with temozolomide-based therapy.

A mixed TRB-A/B primer pool amplified rearranged TRB by multiplex touch-down PCR. TCRdb passed the multiplex PCR reads through MiXCR, listing each CDR3 protein once. The sample has about 5,300 distinct CDR3 sequences, about a quarter seen once; the top ten hold approximately 31%. Amplification of TCR beta used genomic DNA extracted from peripheral blood. CDR1 is LNHDA and CDR2 is SQIVND in the germline V gene (reference sequence). With 1 base removed from V and 0 bases from J, the gap between germline ends came to 7 bases. CDR3 length: 15 amino acids. This clonotype ranks as medium-sized. The antigen remains unidentified. Overall study results and limits: Healthy donors lost TCR diversity with age mainly through richness, cancer patients through richness and evenness.

The rearrangement uses TRBV19 and TRBJ2-1; tentative D call: TRBD2 (5 bases). The receptor's source is a human donor with a solid tumor. Material for sequencing was blood. The DNA of the CDR3 is TGTGCCAGTAGTATAGGGACTTCCTCCTACAATGAGCAGTTCTTC. Translation: CASSIGTSSYNEQFF.